These 18 T cell receptor beta chains came from one sample sequenced in a study of blood T cell repertoires in COVID-19. The repertoire was sequenced with immunoSEQ multiplex PCR; TCRdb's copy has only in-frame clones and lacks some. The sample yields 95,000 to 100,000 clones, about 87% seen once. Sequencing was performed on peripheral blood. The receptors here all came from a human donor with COVID-19, enrolled during active disease. The donor label of this sample is uncertain.

The chain links TRBV18 to TRBJ1-1; perhaps TRBD1 as D (5 bases). The CDR3 is 15 residues long. The V gene lost 3 bases and the J gene lost 5 bases, with 16 bases spanning the gap. CDR1 and CDR2 from the germline V gene are KGHSH and LQKENI. For the CDR3, the DNA is TGTGCCAGCTCACCGCGTCAGGGAACAGAGACTGAAGCTTTCTTT. It codes for CASSPRQGTETEAFF.

This clone was seen only once. CDR3 DNA sequence: TGTGCCAGCAGCCAAGATGGCAGGGAAGAGACCCAGTACTTC. Translated: CASSQDGREETQYF. The J gene is TRBJ2-5, the V gene TRBV3-1 (or the pseudogene TRBV3-2); possible D gene TRBD1, 5 bases. The germline CDR1 and CDR2 sequences are LGHDT and YNNKEL (reference sequence). Trimming pared 0 bases from V and 3 bases from J, leaving 8 bases between. This CDR3 has 14 amino acids.

This clone has just one count. The chain links TRBV6-1 to TRBJ1-1, with D perhaps TRBD1 (6 bases). The CDR3 sequence is 13 residues long. The germline gives CDR1 MNHNS, CDR2 SASEGT. Deletions cut 1 base from V and 7 bases from J, with 10 bases between. Written as DNA, the CDR3 is TGTGCCAGCAGTGAAGACAGGGAGGGTGAAGCTTTCTTT. This encodes CASSEDREGEAFF.

The CDR3, as DNA: TGTGCCAGCAGCCGACGGGACAGACCTAACACTGAAGCTTTCTTT. Its protein product is CASSRRDRPNTEAFF. The chain links TRBV3-1 (or the pseudogene TRBV3-2) to TRBJ1-1; 7 nucleotides align to TRBD1. V shed 4 bases and J 2 bases; nucleotides not matched to a gene: 7. Germline V gives CDR1 LGHDT, CDR2 YNNKEL (reference sequence). This CDR3 is built from 15 residues.

Notes on this clone: The same CDR3 arises from other DNA sequences in this sample as well. This chain joins TRBV9 and TRBJ2-3; TRBD2 aligns across 14 bases. Per germline, CDR1 SGDLS and CDR2 YYNGEE. The V gene end was trimmed by 2 bases and the J gene end by 4 bases; junction bases not matched to a gene: 0. This CDR3 region has 15 residues. CDR3 sequence (DNA): TGTGCCAGCAGCGTGGGACTAGCGGGGGCAGATACGCAGTATTTT. Its translation is CASSVGLAGADTQYF. The whole variable domain, filled in from reference TRBV9 and TRBJ2-3, reads DSGVTQTPKHLITATGQRVTLRCSPRSGDLSVYWYQQSLDQGLQFLIQYYNGEERAKGNILERFSAQQFPDLHSELNLSSLELGDSALYFCASSVGLAGADTQYFGPGTRLTVL.

This rearrangement joins TRBV6-2 or TRBV6-3 to TRBJ2-7; no clear D gene. The V end lost 5 bases, the J end lost 0 bases, and 5 bases lay between the germline ends. The CDR3 extends over 12 amino acids. Germline V gives CDR1 MNHEY, CDR2 SVGEGT. The CDR3 loop reads CASSPNSYEQYF. Written as DNA, the CDR3 is TGTGCCAGCAGTCCAAACTCCTACGAGCAGTACTTC.

The rearrangement links TRBV19 to TRBJ1-1; TRBD1 matches 9 bases. The CDR3 contains 14 residues. CDR1 is LNHDA, CDR2 SQIVND, per germline (reference sequence). Unmatched junction bases numbered 4, after V lost 6 bases and J lost 2 bases. CDR3 in amino acids: CASSHRGPNTEAFF. The CDR3 nucleotides read TGTGCCAGTAGCCACAGGGGGCCTAACACTGAAGCTTTCTTT.

The chain links TRBV4-1 to TRBJ1-1; tentatively, D is TRBD1 (5 bases). The CDR3 is 15 residues long. CDR1 is MGHRA and CDR2 is YSYEKL in the germline V gene. The V end was cut by 4 bases, the J end by 1 base, with 13 bases between. The CDR3 is CASSPGPGGNTEAFF. The CDR3 DNA reads as TGCGCCAGCAGCCCTGGGCCCGGGGGGAACACTGAAGCTTTCTTT.

V and J are TRBV11-2 and TRBJ1-3; D might be TRBD1 (5 bases). The CDR3 covers 16 residues. V lost 2 bases, J lost 0 bases, and 11 bases lay in between. The germline V gene has CDR1 SGHAT and CDR2 FQNNGV. Here the CDR3 DNA reads TGTGCCAGCAGCTTAAGACTCAGGGACTCTGGAAACACCATATATTTT. It is translated as CASSLRLRDSGNTIYF.

The chain carries TRBV9 and TRBJ2-2; 9 nucleotides match TRBD1. V was pared by 4 bases and J by 1 base, with 5 bases of the junction left unmatched. CDR1 is SGDLS and CDR2 is YYNGEE in the germline V gene. This CDR3 spans 16 amino acids. The CDR3 is CASSLRDRVNTGELFF. In DNA, the CDR3 is TGTGCCAGCAGCCTCAGGGACAGGGTGAACACCGGGGAGCTGTTTTTT.

This clone showed up just a few times. The chain is built from TRBV11-2 and TRBJ2-2, with 7 bases identical to TRBD1. CDR3 length: 14 amino acids. V dropped 4 bases and J dropped 7; count of bases not matched to a gene: 6. Looked up from germline, CDR1 is SGHAT and CDR2 is FQNNGV. The CDR3 sequence is CASSYTSGGGELFF. CDR3 DNA sequence: TGTGCCAGCAGCTACACCTCAGGGGGCGGGGAGCTGTTTTTT.

The chain joins TRBV3-1 (or the pseudogene TRBV3-2) to TRBJ1-4; D not resolved. The CDR3 length is 15 residues. V was shortened by 5 bases and J by 3 bases, with 13 bases between the two germline ends. From germline, CDR1 is LGHDT and CDR2 YNNKEL (reference sequence). CDR3 DNA sequence: TGTGCCAGCAGCGCCCTGCGGGTGGCTAATGAAAAACTGTTTTTT. Translated: CASSALRVANEKLFF.

This chain links TRBV4-1 with TRBJ1-2; tentatively, D is TRBD1 (5 bases). V lost 3 bases and J lost 2, with 10 bases in between. This CDR3 spans 14 amino acids. The germline V gene encodes CDR1 MGHRA and CDR2 YSYEKL. CDR3 in DNA: TGCGCCAGCAGCCAGGGGGGGACCAACTATGGCTACACCTTC. It is translated as CASSQGGTNYGYTF.

This chain links TRBV19 with TRBJ2-1; TRBD1 aligns across 7 bases. V shed 1 base and J 7 bases; nucleotides not matched to a gene: 10. Looked up from germline, CDR1 is LNHDA and CDR2 is SQIVND (reference sequence). This CDR3 is 16 amino acids long. The CDR3 region has the DNA TGTGCCAGTAGTATAGCTAAGGGGACAGTCGCTAATGAGCAGTTCTTC. This encodes CASSIAKGTVANEQFF.

The chain carries TRBV24-1 and TRBJ1-3; unclear D gene. The germline CDR1 and CDR2 sequences are KGHDR and SFDVKD. This CDR3 is 13 amino acids long. V lost 4 bases and J lost 5, with 8 bases in between. CDR3 region: CATSDPERNTIYF. The CDR3 DNA reads TGTGCCACCAGTGACCCGGAGAGAAACACCATATATTTT.

This clone was seen only once. The CDR3 here is CASMNRGSYTF. Here the CDR3 DNA reads TGTGCCAGCATGAACAGGGGCAGCTACACCTTC. The chain couples TRBV12-3 or TRBV12-4 to TRBJ1-2, with 7 bases lining up with TRBD1. With V trimmed by 7 bases and J by 9 bases, 5 bases remained unmatched. There are 11 residues in the CDR3.

The chain links TRBV12-5 to TRBJ1-5; D might be TRBD1 (5 bases). The V gene's germline CDR1 is LGHNT and CDR2 FRNRAP. CDR3 length: 13 amino acids. Trimming removed 2 bases at V and 4 bases at J, with 6 bases between. The CDR3 here is CASGLTGNQPQHF. CDR3 coding DNA: TGTGCTAGTGGTTTGACAGGTAATCAGCCCCAGCATTTT.

J is TRBJ1-5 and V is TRBV19; TRBD1 agrees at 8 bases. The CDR3 totals 15 residues. Germline V gene data show CDR1 as LNHDA and CDR2 as SQIVND (reference sequence). V lost 1 base and J lost 7; bases outside the gene matches: 6. The CDR3 sequence is CASSIGQGSDQPQHF. CDR3 bases: TGTGCCAGTAGTATAGGACAGGGGAGCGACCAGCCCCAGCATTTT. Combining the CDR3 with reference TRBV19 and TRBJ1-5 gives the whole variable domain DGGITQSPKYLFRKEGQNVTLSCEQNLNHDAMYWYRQDPGQGLRLIYYSQIVNDFQKGDIAEGYSVSREKKESFPLTVTSAQKNPTAFYLCASSIGQGSDQPQHFGDGTRLSIL.